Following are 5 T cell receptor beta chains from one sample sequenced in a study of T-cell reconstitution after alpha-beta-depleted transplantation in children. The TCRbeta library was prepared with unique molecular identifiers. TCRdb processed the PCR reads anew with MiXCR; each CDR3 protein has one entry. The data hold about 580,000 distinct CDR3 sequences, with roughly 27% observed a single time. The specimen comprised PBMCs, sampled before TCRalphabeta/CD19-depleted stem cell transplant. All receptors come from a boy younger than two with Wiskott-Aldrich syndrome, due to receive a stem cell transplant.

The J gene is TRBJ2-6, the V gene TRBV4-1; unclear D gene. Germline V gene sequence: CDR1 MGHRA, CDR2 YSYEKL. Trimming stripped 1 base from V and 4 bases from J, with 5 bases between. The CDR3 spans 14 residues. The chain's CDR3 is CASSQALGANVLTF. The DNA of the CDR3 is TGCGCCAGCAGCCAAGCACTGGGGGCCAACGTCCTGACTTTC.

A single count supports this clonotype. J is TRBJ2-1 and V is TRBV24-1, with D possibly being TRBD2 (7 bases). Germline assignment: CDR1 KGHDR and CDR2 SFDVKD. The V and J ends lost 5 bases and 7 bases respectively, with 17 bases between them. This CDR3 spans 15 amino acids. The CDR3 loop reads CATSVQGGDKNEQFF. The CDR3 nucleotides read TGTGCCACCAGTGTCCAAGGGGGGGACAAGAATGAGCAGTTCTTC.

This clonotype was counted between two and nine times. The chain's CDR3 is CAIRNSGRALNEQFF. As DNA, the CDR3 is TGTGCCATCAGAAATAGCGGGAGGGCCCTCAATGAGCAGTTCTTC. The chain has TRBV10-3 and TRBJ2-1, with 11 positions matching TRBD2. CDR1 ENHRY and CDR2 SYGVKD come from the germline V gene. Trimming at V came to 6 bases and at J to 6 bases, leaving 7 bases not matched to a gene. This CDR3 is 15 amino acids long.

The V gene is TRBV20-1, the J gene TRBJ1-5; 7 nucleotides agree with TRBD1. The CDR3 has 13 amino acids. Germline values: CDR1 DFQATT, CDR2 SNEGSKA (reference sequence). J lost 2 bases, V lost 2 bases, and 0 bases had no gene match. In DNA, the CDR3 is TGCAGTGCTAGACAGGGGGGCAATCAGCCCCAGCATTTT. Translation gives CSARQGGNQPQHF.

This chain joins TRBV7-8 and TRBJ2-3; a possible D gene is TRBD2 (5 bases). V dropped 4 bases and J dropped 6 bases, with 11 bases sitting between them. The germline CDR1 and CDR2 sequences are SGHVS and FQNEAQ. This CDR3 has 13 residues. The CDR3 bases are TGTGCCAGCAGCTCCTATAGCGCTGATACGCAGTATTTT. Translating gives CASSSYSADTQYF.